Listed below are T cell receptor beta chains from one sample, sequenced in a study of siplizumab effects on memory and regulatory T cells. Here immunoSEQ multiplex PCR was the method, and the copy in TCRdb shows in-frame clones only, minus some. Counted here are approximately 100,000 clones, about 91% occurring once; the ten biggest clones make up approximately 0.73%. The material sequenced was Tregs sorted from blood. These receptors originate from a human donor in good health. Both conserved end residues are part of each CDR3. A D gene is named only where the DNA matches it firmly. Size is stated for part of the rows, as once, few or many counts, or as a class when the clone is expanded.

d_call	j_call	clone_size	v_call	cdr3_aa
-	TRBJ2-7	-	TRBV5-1	CASSDSYEQYF
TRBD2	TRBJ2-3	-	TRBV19	CASSQWLAATDTQYF
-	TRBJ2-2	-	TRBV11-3	CASSFRGTNTGELFF
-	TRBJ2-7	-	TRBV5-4	CASSFFTGPIIGEQYF
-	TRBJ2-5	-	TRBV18	CASSSQSTVQETQYF
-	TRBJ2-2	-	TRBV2	CASRSPQGRNTGELFF
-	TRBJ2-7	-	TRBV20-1	CSAKTEYEQYF
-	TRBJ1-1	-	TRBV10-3	CAISEAELTEAFF
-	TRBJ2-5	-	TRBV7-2	CASSLQGTETQYF
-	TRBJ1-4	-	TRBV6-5	CATRGGNEKLFF
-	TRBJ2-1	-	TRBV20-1	CSARDYNEQFF
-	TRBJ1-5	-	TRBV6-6	CASSSGWGSNQPQHF
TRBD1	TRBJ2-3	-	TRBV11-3	CASSSQGAMGTDTQYF
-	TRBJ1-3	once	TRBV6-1	CASRNSGNTIYF
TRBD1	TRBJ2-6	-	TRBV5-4	CASSLTGMGANVLTF
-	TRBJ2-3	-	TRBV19	CASSIGRLGGTDTQYF
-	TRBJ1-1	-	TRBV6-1	CASSEPRLGPMNTEAFF
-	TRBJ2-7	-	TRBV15	CATSNVRDGLSPTRYF
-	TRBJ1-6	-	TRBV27	CASRDFRTYSPLHF
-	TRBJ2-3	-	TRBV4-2	CASSQEDWPTDTQYF
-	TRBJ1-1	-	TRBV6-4	CASSREGEDTEAFF
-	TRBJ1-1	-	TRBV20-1	CSAGDSEAFF
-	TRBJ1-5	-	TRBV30	CAWSVSLDRVWQPQHF
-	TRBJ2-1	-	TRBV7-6	CASSAGWGVGYNEQFF
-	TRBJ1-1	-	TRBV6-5	CASGPRAFNTEAFF
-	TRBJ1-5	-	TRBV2	CASSPGPGPNQPQHF
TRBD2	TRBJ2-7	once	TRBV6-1	CASKLAGGYEQYF
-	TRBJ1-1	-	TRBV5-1	CASSLAGVANTEAFF
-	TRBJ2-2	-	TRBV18	CASSPRTGELFF